Below are 2 T cell receptor beta chains sequenced from a single sample in a study of blood T cells in healthy people across ages. Next came a second PCR, run for about 7 to 12 cycles, which used a sample-barcoded 5' primer along with a J-beta primer mix. In TCRdb, the 5' RACE reads were re-called with MiXCR into one record per CDR3 protein. The data contain approximately 780,000 distinct CDR3 sequences, roughly 25% of them singletons. The same data also contributed to another study, on T cells of mothers and their children.

Sequencing used blood. These receptors were taken from a boy aged 5-17 years in good health.

The sample holds a few counts of this clonotype. The chain links TRBV6-2 or TRBV6-3 to TRBJ2-5; D may be TRBD2 (5 bases). The J call is doubtful: the DNA matches TRBJ2-1 better. This CDR3 is built from 13 residues. Per germline, CDR1 MNHEY and CDR2 SVGEGT. The CDR3 is CASSRTYPNEQFF. CDR3 in DNA: TGTGCCAGCAGTAGGACTTACCCAAATGAGCAGTTCTTC.

J is TRBJ2-6 and V is TRBV28, with a tentative D call TRBD2 (7 bases). CDR1 is MDHEN and CDR2 is SYDVKM in the germline V gene. The CDR3 is 15 amino acids. V gave up 2 bases and J gave up 5 bases, with 10 bases separating them. CDR3 region: CASSLGGARANVLTF. CDR3 in DNA: TGTGCCAGCAGTTTAGGGGGGGCTCGGGCCAACGTCCTGACTTTC.